The clone carrying this TCR beta chain was detected only once. The source of the sample is a study of blood T cell repertoires in COVID-19. Profiled with immunoSEQ multiplex PCR; TCRdb holds only in-frame clones, not every one. The sample contains roughly 140,000 clones, around 80% of which appear only once. CDR1 is LNHDA and CDR2 is SQIVND in the germline V gene (reference sequence). The CDR3 extends over 14 amino acids. V lost 4 bases and J lost 8, with 15 bases in between. This TCR came from a woman between 50 and 59 years old in a cohort sampled during active or convalescent COVID-19. Material for sequencing was peripheral blood. This rearrangement joins TRBV19 to TRBJ1-5; tentatively, D is TRBD1 (6 bases). In nucleotides, the CDR3 is TGTGCCAGTAGTACAGGACAGTTTTTAAAGCCCCAGCATTTT. Its protein is CASSTGQFLKPQHF.